The 30 T cell receptor beta chains presented below share a single source sample, sequenced in a study of blood T cell repertoires in COVID-19. The protocol was immunoSEQ multiplex PCR, while the TCRdb copy is restricted to in-frame clones and leaves out a portion. The sample lists 55,000 to 80,000 clones; 89% were seen once. Sequencing was done on a sample of peripheral blood. The receptors derive from a man aged 45 to 65 with active COVID-19.

This clone was seen more than once but under ten times. The chain couples TRBV13 to TRBJ1-1; TRBD1 might be the D (5 bases). Germline V gene data show CDR1 as PRHDT and CDR2 as FYEKMQ (reference sequence). The CDR3 spans 16 residues. Between the trimmed V and J ends, which lost 7 bases and 0 bases, there was a span of 18 bases. Written as DNA, the CDR3 is TGTGCCAGCACCGTAGTCTTAAGGGGTATGAACACTGAAGCTTTCTTT. It specifies CASTVVLRGMNTEAFF.

The rearrangement joins TRBV28 to TRBJ1-2, with 9 nucleotides matching TRBD1. The V segment lost 4 bases and the J segment 7 bases; nucleotides outside the gene matches: 10. Per germline, CDR1 MDHEN and CDR2 SYDVKM. This CDR3 spans 15 amino acids. This CDR3 is CASSSLGQGTSGYTF. The CDR3 DNA is TGTGCCAGCAGTTCACTCGGACAGGGGACTAGTGGCTACACCTTC.

This sequence joins TRBV19 and TRBJ2-2; D might be TRBD2 (5 bases). CDR1 and CDR2 (germline): LNHDA, SQIVND (reference sequence). The V end was cut by 0 bases, the J end by 2 bases, with 10 bases between. The length of the CDR3 is 16 residues. The CDR3 loop reads CASSIEGSYNTGELFF. DNA for the CDR3: TGTGCCAGTAGTATAGAAGGGAGTTATAACACCGGGGAGCTGTTTTTT.

V gene TRBV7-8 combines with J gene TRBJ1-4; 8 bases are shared with TRBD1. Germline assignment: CDR1 SGHVS and CDR2 FQNEAQ. There are 16 residues in the CDR3. Losses at the gene ends were 5 bases for V and 5 bases for J; bases not matched to a gene: 10. The CDR3 DNA reads as TGTGCCAGCAGCGCAGACAGGGGCCCACCCAATGAAAAACTGTTTTTT. This encodes CASSADRGPPNEKLFF.

The V call is TRBV6-5, the J call TRBJ2-4; 8 bases match TRBD1. The CDR3 is 13 residues long. V dropped 6 bases and J dropped 8; count of bases not matched to a gene: 6. Germline lookup yields CDR1 MNHEY and CDR2 SVGAGI. This CDR3 reads CASRTGDRDIQYF. The CDR3 nucleotides read TGTGCCAGCAGGACAGGGGACCGGGACATTCAGTACTTC.

This sequence joins TRBV4-3 and TRBJ1-3; D is unresolved. CDR3 length equals 15 residues. The ends were cut back, 0 bases at V and 8 bases at J, with 14 bases in the middle. Germline loops: CDR1 LGHNA, CDR2 YSLEER. The CDR3 nucleotides are TGCGCCAGCAGCCAAGAACGGGGTTCGCGGGACACCATATATTTT. Translation gives CASSQERGSRDTIYF.

CDR3 coding DNA: TGCGCCAGCAGCTTGGTCGGGGCAGGAGGGTCACCCCTCCACTTT. Its protein product is CASSLVGAGGSPLHF. The V and J genes are TRBV5-1 and TRBJ1-6; weak D call: TRBD1 (5 bases). Between the trimmed V and J ends, which lost 0 bases and 10 bases, there was a span of 14 bases. This CDR3 is built from 15 residues. Germline V CDR1 and CDR2: SGHRS, YFSETQ.

The chain is built from TRBV11-3 and TRBJ2-5; 10 bases map to TRBD1. The CDR3 length is 20 residues. V lost 2 bases and J lost 7; bases outside the gene matches: 22. CDR1 SGHNT and CDR2 YENEEA come from the germline V gene. CDR3 sequence: CASSLSALDRGRGSQGTQYF. CDR3 nucleotide sequence: TGTGCCAGCAGCTTATCCGCCCTTGACAGGGGGCGCGGGAGCCAGGGGACCCAGTACTTC.

This chain links TRBV11-2 with TRBJ1-2; TRBD1 matches at 9 bases. Germline CDR1 SGHAT, CDR2 FQNNGV. The CDR3 contains 14 residues. The V gene end was trimmed by 5 bases and the J gene end by 6 bases; junction bases not matched to a gene: 7. CDR3 nucleotides: TGTGCCAGCAGCCCTAACAGGGGGCCAGATGGCTACACCTTC. Its translation: CASSPNRGPDGYTF.

This clone was observed a few times. The chain combines TRBV4-1 with TRBJ1-6, with 7 bases that match TRBD1. Unmatched junction bases numbered 6, after V lost 4 bases and J lost 3 bases. The CDR3 runs 16 residues. Germline V gene data show CDR1 as MGHRA and CDR2 as YSYEKL. The CDR3 loop is CASSLYRDSYNSPLHF. In nucleotides, the CDR3 is TGCGCCAGCAGCCTATACCGGGACAGCTATAATTCACCCCTCCACTTT.

The gene calls are TRBV3-1 (or the pseudogene TRBV3-2) and TRBJ2-1; TRBD2 matches 10 bases. The V gene end was trimmed by 4 bases and the J gene end by 7 bases; junction bases not matched to a gene: 13. This CDR3 contains 17 residues. Germline CDR1 and CDR2: LGHDT and YNNKEL (reference sequence). The chain's CDR3 is CASSPSVGAGGDNEQFF. CDR3 bases: TGTGCCAGCAGCCCCTCGGTTGGAGCGGGGGGGGATAATGAGCAGTTCTTC.

The chain employs TRBV19 and TRBJ1-1, with TRBD1 matching 7 bases. The J segment lost 2 bases and the V segment lost 6 bases, leaving 6 bases of the junction unmatched. Per the germline V gene, CDR1 is LNHDA and CDR2 is SQIVND (reference sequence). This CDR3 spans 14 amino acids. This chain's CDR3 is CASRKPGGNTEAFF. The CDR3 DNA reads as TGTGCCAGTAGGAAGCCAGGGGGTAACACTGAAGCTTTCTTT.

J is TRBJ1-5 and V is TRBV5-1; D is unclear. The germline V gene encodes CDR1 SGHRS and CDR2 YFSETQ. This CDR3 is built from 14 residues. V lost 4 bases and J lost 2, with 10 bases in between. In DNA form, the CDR3 reads TGCGCCAGCAGCCCTGACGGGGGCAATCAGCCCCAGCATTTT. Its protein is CASSPDGGNQPQHF.

The chain is built from TRBV7-9 and TRBJ2-3; D perhaps matches TRBD2 (6 bases). The CDR3 consists of 17 residues. CDR1 and CDR2 from the germline V gene are SEHNR and FQNEAQ (reference sequence). Trimming pared 6 bases from V and 1 base from J, leaving 20 bases between. CDR3 nucleotide sequence: TGTGCCAGCAGTTCTTGGGGTTTAGCGGCGCGCACAGATACGCAGTATTTT. Protein: CASSSWGLAARTDTQYF.

J is TRBJ2-5 and V is TRBV2, with 7 bases lining up with TRBD1. Trimming cost V 6 bases and J 5 bases; bases outside gene matches: 9. Germline loops: CDR1 SNHLY, CDR2 FYNNEI. This CDR3 region has 14 residues. CDR3: CASRRQGSSETQYF. CDR3 DNA sequence: TGTGCCAGCAGGCGACAGGGCAGTTCGGAGACCCAGTACTTC. Together with reference TRBV2 and TRBJ2-5, the CDR3 gives the full variable domain: EPEVTQTPSHQVTQMGQEVILRCVPISNHLYFYWYRQILGQKVEFLVSFYNNEISEKSEIFDDQFSVERPDGSNFTLKIRSTKLEDSAMYFCASRRQGSSETQYFGPGTRLLVL.

The chain is built from TRBV5-1 and TRBJ1-3, with D perhaps matching TRBD1 (5 bases). V lost 0 bases and J lost 4, with 11 bases in between. The V gene's germline CDR1 is SGHRS and CDR2 YFSETQ. The CDR3 contains 15 residues. Here the CDR3 reads CASSLGQPNGNTIYF. The CDR3 DNA reads as TGCGCCAGCAGCTTGGGACAGCCCAACGGAAACACCATATATTTT.

The chain has TRBV11-2 and TRBJ1-3; D call uncertain. The ends were cut back, 4 bases at V and 3 bases at J, with 10 bases in the middle. Germline lookup yields CDR1 SGHAT and CDR2 FQNNGV. The CDR3 is 14 amino acids. CDR3 amino acids: CASSSGGSGNTIYF. CDR3 bases: TGTGCCAGCAGCTCCGGAGGGAGTGGAAACACCATATATTTT.

This chain uses TRBV11-2 with TRBJ1-2; 9 nucleotides agree with TRBD1. Germline V gives CDR1 SGHAT, CDR2 FQNNGV. Unmatched junction bases numbered 8, after V lost 3 bases and J lost 3 bases. This CDR3 contains 16 residues. The CDR3 spells CASSFTNRGPYYGYTF. The CDR3 nucleotides are TGTGCCAGCAGCTTCACCAACAGGGGGCCCTACTATGGCTACACCTTC.

As DNA, the CDR3 is TGTGCCAGCAGCCGAAGGACAGCGCTTGAAAAACTGTTTTTT. Translation: CASSRRTALEKLFF. The chain employs TRBV3-1 (or the pseudogene TRBV3-2) and TRBJ1-4; D is perhaps TRBD1 (6 bases). Trimming stripped 4 bases from V and 7 bases from J, with 13 bases between. There are 14 residues in the CDR3. Germline assignment: CDR1 LGHDT and CDR2 YNNKEL (reference sequence).

The chain couples TRBV18 to TRBJ1-4, with D possibly matching TRBD1 (6 bases). The CDR3 is made up of 16 amino acids. The V gene's germline CDR1 is KGHSH and CDR2 LQKENI. The V end lost 4 bases, the J end lost 3 bases, and 15 bases lay between the germline ends. This chain's CDR3 is CASSRRQASANEKLFF. The CDR3, as DNA: TGTGCCAGCTCACGCCGACAGGCCTCAGCTAATGAAAAACTGTTTTTT.

V gene TRBV27 combines with J gene TRBJ1-4; D not resolved. This CDR3 contains 13 residues. Germline assignment: CDR1 MNHEY and CDR2 SMNVEV (reference sequence). The ends were cut back, 3 bases at V and 2 bases at J, with 4 bases in the middle. CDR3 loop: CASSFGTNEKLFF. The CDR3 nucleotides are TGTGCCAGCAGTTTCGGTACTAATGAAAAACTGTTTTTT. The full variable domain, in which reference TRBV27 and TRBJ1-4 provide the parts outside the CDR3, is EAQVTQNPRYLITVTGKKLTVTCSQNMNHEYMSWYRQDPGLGLRQIYYSMNVEVTDKGDVPEGYKVSRKEKRNFPLILESPSPNQTSLYFCASSFGTNEKLFFGSGTQLSVL.

The chain combines TRBV27 with TRBJ2-3, with D unresolved. Germline-derived CDR1 and CDR2 are MNHEY and SMNVEV (reference sequence). This CDR3 has 15 residues. Trimming took 5 bases from V and 6 from J, leaving 18 bases between them. The CDR3 spells CASSVTLLQADTQYF. The CDR3 DNA reads as TGTGCCAGCAGTGTGACCCTCCTCCAGGCGGATACGCAGTATTTT.

The V and J genes are TRBV7-8 and TRBJ2-5, with 12 bases lining up with TRBD2. The V segment lost 4 bases and the J segment 5 bases; nucleotides outside the gene matches: 8. Germline CDR1 is SGHVS and CDR2 is FQNEAQ. This CDR3 contains 16 residues. The CDR3 DNA is TGTGCCAGCAGCTCTATTCTAGCGGGGGGGCGGGAGACCCAGTACTTC. Its translation: CASSSILAGGRETQYF.

The gene calls are TRBV2 and TRBJ2-2, with D possibly TRBD2 on 5 matching bases. There are 15 residues in the CDR3. V lost 4 bases, J lost 3 bases, and 12 bases lay in between. Germline lookup yields CDR1 SNHLY and CDR2 FYNNEI. The CDR3 sequence is CASSVRHGDTGELFF. CDR3 nucleotides: TGTGCCAGCAGTGTGCGCCACGGGGACACCGGGGAGCTGTTTTTT.

This chain joins TRBV30 and TRBJ2-7; 7 bases are shared with TRBD2. This CDR3 region has 14 residues. Germline V CDR1 and CDR2: GTSNPN, SVGIG (reference sequence). The V and J ends lost 4 bases and 6 bases, in that order; junction bases with no gene match: 12. In DNA form, the CDR3 reads TGTGCCTGGACCCTTTTGGGAGGGTGGCGCGAGCAGTACTTC. Translating it yields CAWTLLGGWREQYF.

The gene calls are TRBV5-6 and TRBJ2-1; 9 nucleotides agree with TRBD2. The CDR3 is made up of 16 amino acids. CDR1 is SGHDT, CDR2 YYEEEE, per germline. Unmatched junction bases numbered 6, after V lost 0 bases and J lost 5 bases. CDR3 in DNA: TGTGCCAGCAGCTTGGGTGGCGGGGGGGCCGACAATGAGCAGTTCTTC. Protein product: CASSLGGGGADNEQFF.

The V and J genes are TRBV3-1 (or the pseudogene TRBV3-2) and TRBJ2-5; 8 bases fit TRBD2. CDR1 is LGHDT and CDR2 is YNNKEL in the germline V gene (reference sequence). This CDR3 spans 13 amino acids. With V trimmed by 4 bases and J by 5 bases, 3 bases remained unmatched. The CDR3 region has the DNA TGTGCCAGCAGCCCGGGGGGGCCGGAGACCCAGTACTTC. This sequence encodes CASSPGGPETQYF.

The V gene is TRBV6-4, the J gene TRBJ2-3, with TRBD2 matching over 9 bases. Losses at the gene ends were 3 bases for V and 0 bases for J; bases not matched to a gene: 7. CDR1 is MRHNA and CDR2 is SNTAGT in the germline V gene. This CDR3 has 17 amino acids. The CDR3 nucleotides are TGTGCCAGCAGTGATCGGCCTAGCGGGGTGAGCACAGATACGCAGTATTTT. Translation gives CASSDRPSGVSTDTQYF.

DNA for the CDR3: TGTGCCAGCAGTTTCGAAGGACGGAGGGCCTCGGGCAATCAGCCCCAGCATTTT. It specifies CASSFEGRRASGNQPQHF. The chain is built from TRBV6-2 or TRBV6-3 and TRBJ1-5; D ambiguous. The germline V gene encodes CDR1 MNHEY and CDR2 SVGEGT. V lost 4 bases and J lost 2, with 21 bases in between. The CDR3 is 18 amino acids.

This chain joins TRBV5-4 and TRBJ2-1; 12 bases line up with TRBD1. With 2 bases clipped from V and 7 bases from J, the junction kept 4 bases outside the gene matches. From germline, CDR1 is SGHNT and CDR2 YYREEE (reference sequence). The CDR3 consists of 15 residues. The CDR3 spells CASSFRDRGQNEQFF. The CDR3 bases are TGTGCCAGCAGCTTCCGGGACAGGGGGCAGAATGAGCAGTTCTTC.